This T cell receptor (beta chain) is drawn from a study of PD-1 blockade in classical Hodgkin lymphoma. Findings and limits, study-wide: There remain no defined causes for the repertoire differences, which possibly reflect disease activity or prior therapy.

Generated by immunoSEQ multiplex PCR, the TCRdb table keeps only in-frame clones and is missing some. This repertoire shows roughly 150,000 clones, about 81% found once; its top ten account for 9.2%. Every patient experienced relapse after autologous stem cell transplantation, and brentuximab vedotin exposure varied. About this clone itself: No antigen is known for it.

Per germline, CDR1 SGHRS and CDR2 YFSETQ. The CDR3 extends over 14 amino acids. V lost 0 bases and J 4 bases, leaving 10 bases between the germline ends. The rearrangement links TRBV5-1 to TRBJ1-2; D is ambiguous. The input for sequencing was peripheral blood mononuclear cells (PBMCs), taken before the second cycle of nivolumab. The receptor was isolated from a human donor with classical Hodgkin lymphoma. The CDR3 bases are TGCGCCAGCAGCTTGGTGGAGACTGCCTATGGCTACACCTTC. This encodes CASSLVETAYGYTF.